Listed here are 20 T cell receptor beta chains from one sample, sequenced in a study of CD8 T cells in ankylosing spondylitis. Study-level findings and limits: Apparently characteristic of ankylosing spondylitis blood was a TCR beta motif (about eight highly homologous variants).

Their antigens remain unidentified. TCRdb re-called the 5' RACE reads with MiXCR, one entry per CDR3 protein. In the table there are about 450,000 distinct CDR3 sequences, roughly 25% of which are singletons. Specimen: blood, either unsorted or a sorted T cell fraction (not recorded which). The receptors shown here come from a male donor with ankylosing spondylitis.

The chain combines TRBV3-1 with TRBJ2-7; unclear D gene. Germline V gene lookup returns CDR1 LGHDT and CDR2 YNNKEL (reference sequence). This CDR3 spans 13 amino acids. The V end was cut by 0 bases, the J end by 7 bases, with 10 bases between. The CDR3 loop reads CASSQDPGREQYF. Here the CDR3 DNA reads TGTGCCAGCAGCCAAGACCCCGGACGAGAGCAGTACTTC.

This clonotype was found many times. The rearrangement joins TRBV3-1 to TRBJ1-5, with D possibly being TRBD1 (5 bases). Germline V gives CDR1 LGHDT, CDR2 YNNKEL (reference sequence). CDR3 length equals 14 residues. With 2 bases removed from V and 1 base from J, the gap between germline ends came to 6 bases. CDR3 DNA sequence: TGTGCCAGCAGCCAACAGGGAAGCAATCAGCCCCAGCATTTT. The encoded protein is CASSQQGSNQPQHF.

This clonotype has a handful of counts. The V and J genes are TRBV11-2 and TRBJ2-7, with TRBD1 matching 8 bases. This CDR3 has 17 amino acids. CDR1 SGHAT and CDR2 FQNNGV come from the germline V gene. Losses at the gene ends were 1 base for V and 7 bases for J; bases not matched to a gene: 15. CDR3 sequence: CASSLVPGTGGSGEQYF. The DNA of the CDR3 is TGTGCCAGCAGCTTAGTACCGGGGACAGGTGGTTCTGGAGAGCAGTACTTC.

This chain connects TRBV18 to TRBJ2-3; D is perhaps TRBD1 (6 bases). Germline lookup yields CDR1 KGHSH and CDR2 LQKENI. The V gene lost 5 bases and the J gene lost 0 bases, with 15 bases spanning the gap. The length of the CDR3 is 16 residues. The CDR3 region is CASSVTQGSSTDTQYF. As DNA, the CDR3 is TGTGCCAGCTCAGTGACCCAGGGGTCAAGCACAGATACGCAGTATTTT. Using reference TRBV18 and TRBJ2-3 for the parts outside the CDR3, the full variable domain is NAGVMQNPRHLVRRRGQEARLRCSPMKGHSHVYWYRQLPEEGLKFMVYLQKENIIDESGMPKERFSAEFPKEGPSILRIQQVVRGDSAAYFCASSVTQGSSTDTQYFGPGTRLTVL.

The rearrangement uses TRBV19 and TRBJ2-2; D is possibly TRBD1 or TRBD2 (5 bases each). This CDR3 has 14 residues. V lost 8 bases and J lost 0, with 10 bases in between. CDR1 is LNHDA and CDR2 is SQIVND in the germline V gene (reference sequence). CDR3 residues: CASGGVPNTGELFF. The CDR3 DNA reads as TGTGCCAGTGGGGGAGTCCCGAACACCGGGGAGCTGTTTTTT. Drawing the rest from reference TRBV19 and TRBJ2-2, the complete variable domain is DGGITQSPKYLFRKEGQNVTLSCEQNLNHDAMYWYRQDPGQGLRLIYYSQIVNDFQKGDIAEGYSVSREKKESFPLTVTSAQKNPTAFYLCASGGVPNTGELFFGEGSRLTVL.

The chain couples TRBV10-3 to TRBJ2-5; TRBD1 matches 10 bases. J lost 5 bases, V lost 0 bases, and 3 bases had no gene match. The CDR3 extends over 15 amino acids. Germline V gene data show CDR1 as ENHRY and CDR2 as SYGVKD. The CDR3 sequence: CAISESDRGHETQYF. For the CDR3, the DNA is TGTGCCATCAGTGAGTCTGACAGGGGGCACGAGACCCAGTACTTC.

This chain connects TRBV20-1 to TRBJ2-7, with 7 bases aligning to TRBD1. This CDR3 is built from 14 residues. Germline lookup yields CDR1 DFQATT and CDR2 SNEGSKA (reference sequence). V was pared by 3 bases and J by 0 bases, with 5 bases of the junction left unmatched. CDR3 residues: CSASEGQNSYEQYV. The DNA of the CDR3 is TGCAGTGCTAGTGAGGGACAGAACTCCTACGAGCAGTACGTC.

The sample holds one count of this clonotype. Compared with germline, one end of the junction differs, possibly owing to a read error. The CDR3 loop reads CAFSGPGGGKNEQFF. CDR3 nucleotide sequence: TGTGCCTTCAGTGGGCCCGGGGGCGGGAAAAATGAGCAGTTCTTC. The chain couples TRBV10-3 to TRBJ2-1; D tentatively fits TRBD1 or TRBD2 (6 bases each). From germline, CDR1 is ENHRY and CDR2 SYGVKD. The CDR3 spans 15 residues.

V usage is TRBV3-1 and J usage is TRBJ2-1; D ambiguous. This CDR3 has 13 residues. V was cut by 4 bases and J by 6 bases, with 10 bases left in between. Germline V CDR1 and CDR2: LGHDT, YNNKEL (reference sequence). The CDR3 nucleotides read TGTGCCAGCAGCCGTGGACGGCTCAATGAGCAGTTCTTC. As protein: CASSRGRLNEQFF.

This clonotype appeared a few times. This rearrangement joins TRBV3-1 to TRBJ2-2, with 8 bases aligning to TRBD2. V shed 1 base and J 0 bases; nucleotides not matched to a gene: 7. Germline loops: CDR1 LGHDT, CDR2 YNNKEL (reference sequence). This CDR3 spans 18 amino acids. This CDR3 is CASSQVPAGDTNTGELFF. The DNA for the CDR3 is TGTGCCAGCAGCCAAGTCCCAGCGGGAGACACGAACACCGGGGAGCTGTTTTTT. Looking up the rest from reference TRBV3-1 and TRBJ2-2 gives the full variable domain: DTAVSQTPKYLVTQMGNDKSIKCEQNLGHDTMYWYKQDSKKFLKIMFSYNNKELIINETVPNRFSPKSPDKAHLNLHINSLELGDSAVYFCASSQVPAGDTNTGELFFGEGSRLTVL.

This clonotype was seen a handful of times. The chain couples TRBV5-1 to TRBJ1-2, with a possible D match to TRBD1 (5 bases). The V end was cut by 0 bases, the J end by 6 bases, with 12 bases between. This CDR3 has 14 residues. Germline assignment: CDR1 SGHRS and CDR2 YFSETQ. CDR3 in amino acids: CASSLVQGQDGYTF. The CDR3 bases are TGCGCCAGCAGCTTGGTCCAGGGTCAGGATGGCTACACCTTC.

The chain combines TRBV12-3 or TRBV12-4 with TRBJ2-1, with D possibly TRBD1 on 6 matching bases. CDR3 length equals 14 residues. V shed 6 bases and J shed 5 bases, with 14 bases lying between them. The CDR3 nucleotides are TGTGCCAGCAGCTATATCGGACAGAACAATGAGCAGTTCTTC. It yields the protein CASSYIGQNNEQFF.

The CDR3 reads CASSLDQFNEKLFF. CDR3 bases: TGCGCCAGCAGCTTGGACCAGTTCAATGAAAAACTGTTTTTT. This rearrangement joins TRBV5-1 to TRBJ1-4; D remains ambiguous. CDR1 and CDR2 from the germline V gene are SGHRS and YFSETQ. With 0 bases removed from V and 5 bases from J, the gap between germline ends came to 8 bases. The CDR3 runs to 14 residues.

This rearrangement joins TRBV7-8 to TRBJ1-4, with D perhaps matching TRBD1 (6 bases). This CDR3 has 16 residues. Between the trimmed V and J ends, which lost 5 bases and 1 base, there was a span of 14 bases. Germline V lookup: CDR1 SGHVS, CDR2 FQNEAQ. This CDR3 reads CASSLQGPGTNEKLFF. The CDR3 DNA sequence: TGTGCCAGCAGCCTTCAGGGGCCGGGAACTAATGAAAAACTGTTTTTT.

The chain carries TRBV24-1 and TRBJ2-5; D may be TRBD1 or TRBD2 (5 bases each). CDR1 is KGHDR, CDR2 SFDVKD, per germline. CDR3 length: 13 amino acids. V was clipped by 10 bases and J by 4 bases, with 15 bases between them. The CDR3 coding sequence is TGTGCCACGTCGGGACGAGCCAGAGAGACCCAGTACTTC. It specifies CATSGRARETQYF.

This clonotype was detected only a few times. The chain carries TRBV7-9 and TRBJ1-1; maybe TRBD1 (5 bases). CDR3 length equals 13 residues. With 0 bases removed from V and 6 bases from J, the gap between germline ends came to 8 bases. CDR1 SEHNR and CDR2 FQNEAQ come from the germline V gene (reference sequence). The CDR3 loop is CASSLAGAPEAFF. The CDR3 DNA sequence: TGTGCCAGCAGCTTAGCAGGGGCCCCTGAAGCTTTCTTT. Full variable domain (outside the CDR3, taken from reference TRBV7-9 and TRBJ1-1): DTGVSQNPRHKITKRGQNVTFRCDPISEHNRLYWYRQTLGQGPEFLTYFQNEAQLEKSRLLSDRFSAERPKGSFSTLEIQRTEQGDSAMYLCASSLAGAPEAFFGQGTRLTVV.

This clonotype was seen a few times. This chain connects TRBV5-1 to TRBJ2-2; perhaps D is TRBD1 or TRBD2 (6 bases each). CDR1 is SGHRS and CDR2 is YFSETQ in the germline V gene. The CDR3 is 16 residues long. V was cut by 0 bases and J by 4 bases, with 13 bases left in between. As DNA, the CDR3 is TGCGCCAGCAGCTTGGAGGGGGTAGCGGTCACCGGGGAGCTGTTTTTT. It specifies CASSLEGVAVTGELFF.

The chain is built from TRBV10-1 and TRBJ2-7; possibly TRBD1 or TRBD2 for D (5 bases each). The V gene lost 7 bases and the J gene lost 0 bases, with 10 bases spanning the gap. The CDR3 covers 13 residues. From germline, CDR1 is WNHNN and CDR2 SYGVQD (reference sequence). DNA of the CDR3: TGCGCCAGCACGGGACGGGACTCCTACGAGCAGTACTTC. It translates to CASTGRDSYEQYF.

The rearrangement joins TRBV5-1 to TRBJ2-1, with unresolved D. Germline CDR1 reads SGHRS; CDR2 reads YFSETQ. The ends were cut back, 2 bases at V and 8 bases at J, with 20 bases in the middle. This CDR3 is 16 amino acids long. The CDR3 spells CASSFRPFLSEHEQFF. The CDR3 DNA reads as TGCGCCAGCAGCTTTCGCCCGTTTCTCTCAGAACATGAGCAGTTCTTC.

This clonotype occurred once. This sequence joins TRBV6-5 and TRBJ2-7; D unclear. Germline V gives CDR1 MNHEY, CDR2 SVGAGI. The CDR3 is 14 amino acids. The V end was cut by 4 bases, the J end by 7 bases, with 17 bases between. The CDR3: CASSSRTGPGEQYV. The CDR3 coding sequence is TGTGCCAGCAGTTCCCGAACCGGCCCGGGTGAGCAGTACGTC.